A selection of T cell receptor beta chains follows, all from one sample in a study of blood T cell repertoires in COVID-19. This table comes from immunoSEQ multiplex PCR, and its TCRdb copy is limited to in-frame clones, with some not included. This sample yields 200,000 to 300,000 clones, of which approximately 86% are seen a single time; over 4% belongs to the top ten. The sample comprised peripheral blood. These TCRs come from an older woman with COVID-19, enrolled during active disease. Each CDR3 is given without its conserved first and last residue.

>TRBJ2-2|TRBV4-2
ASSHAGTNTGELF
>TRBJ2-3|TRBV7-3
ASSLTSGRTDTQY
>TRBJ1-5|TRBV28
ASSPRQGPQPQH
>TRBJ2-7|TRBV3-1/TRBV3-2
ASSHPLGACYEQY
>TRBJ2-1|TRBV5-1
ASSLAQGAGNEQF
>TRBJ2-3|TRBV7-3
ASSSPGLVFPDTQY
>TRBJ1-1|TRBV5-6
ASSPRRTGTNTEAF
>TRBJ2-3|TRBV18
ASSPTVNTQY
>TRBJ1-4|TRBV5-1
ASSLTVATNEKLF
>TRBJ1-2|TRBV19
ASSKEGRGYGYT
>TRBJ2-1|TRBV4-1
ASSPSGGGNEQF
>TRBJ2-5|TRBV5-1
ASSLGTVAGETQY
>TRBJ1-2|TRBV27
ASSLFGGSGYT
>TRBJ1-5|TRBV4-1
ASSQDGRGNQPQH
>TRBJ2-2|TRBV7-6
ASSPTTSGGRTGELF
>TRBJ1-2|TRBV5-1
ASSPIPQYGYT
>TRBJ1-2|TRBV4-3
ASSYRTVGDYGYT
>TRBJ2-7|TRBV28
ATVGFYEQY
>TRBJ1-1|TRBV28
ASSSSPTEAF
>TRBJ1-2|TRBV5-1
ASSPDRDYWGYT
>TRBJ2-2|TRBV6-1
ASSEGILAGGAGELF
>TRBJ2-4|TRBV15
ATSRGQGSGRIQY
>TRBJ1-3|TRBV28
ATRDSSSGNTIY
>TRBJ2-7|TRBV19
ASSIVVHNEQY
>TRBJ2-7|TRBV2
ASSDRTGGAYEQY
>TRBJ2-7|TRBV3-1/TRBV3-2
ASSLTRDTQYEQY
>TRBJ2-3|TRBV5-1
ASSRGAGGTLSTDTQY
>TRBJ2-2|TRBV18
ASSPARGKAGELF
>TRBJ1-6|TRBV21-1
ASSKALFYRPALH
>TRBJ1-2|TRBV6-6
ASSPPGSTSYGYT
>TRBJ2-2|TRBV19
ASSLGGGTGELF
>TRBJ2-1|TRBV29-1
SVRRGGGNEQF
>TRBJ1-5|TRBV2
ASGRGNQPQH
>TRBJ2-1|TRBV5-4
ASSLGRETHEQF
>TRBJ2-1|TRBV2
ASGMAGGFYNEQF
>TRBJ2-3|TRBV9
ASSVGLAGGTYPPDTQY
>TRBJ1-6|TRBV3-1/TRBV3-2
ASTKQGAQSPLH
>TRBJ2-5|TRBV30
AWEQARGETQY
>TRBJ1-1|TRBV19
ASRPLWTVNTEAF
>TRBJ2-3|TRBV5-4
ASRTELVGTDTQY
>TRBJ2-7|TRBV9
ASSLSWEKAYEQY
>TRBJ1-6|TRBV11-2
ASSVTYNSPLH
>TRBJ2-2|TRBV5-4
AMYSVNQGELF
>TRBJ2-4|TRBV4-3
ASSQTRTSEEY
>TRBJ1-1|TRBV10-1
ASGGGNTEAF
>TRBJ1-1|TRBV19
ASKEHLNTEAF
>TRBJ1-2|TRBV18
ASSPGVGQGLLYGYT
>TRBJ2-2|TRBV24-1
ATSDLGTGIAKTGELF
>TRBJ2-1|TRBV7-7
ASSLAEGTYNEQF
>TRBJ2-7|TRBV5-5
ASSLLGQGNHEQY
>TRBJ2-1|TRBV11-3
ASSEKGQRDNEQF
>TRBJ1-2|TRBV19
ASSPGQGAKGYT
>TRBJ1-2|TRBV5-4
ASSLPDRNYGYT
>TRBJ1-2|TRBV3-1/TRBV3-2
ASSHAGTAQGYT
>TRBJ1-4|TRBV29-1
SVRTGRGLGEKLF
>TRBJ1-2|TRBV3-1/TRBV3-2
ASSLQGAYGYT
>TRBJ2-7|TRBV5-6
ASCVAWVDGSYEQY